This T cell receptor (beta chain) was sequenced during a study of shared clonotypes between healthy human individuals. Generated by immunoSEQ multiplex PCR, the TCRdb table keeps only in-frame clones and is missing some. This table holds roughly 650,000 clones, around 96% found once. The naive CD8 population came from CD45RO-negative cells selected for CCR7, without terminally differentiated effector memory CD45RA+ cells. With 0 bases clipped from V and 5 bases from J, the junction kept 4 bases outside the gene matches. The CDR3 has 16 amino acids. CDR1 and CDR2 from the germline V gene are SGHTA and FQGNSA.

The chain combines TRBV7-2 with TRBJ2-7; 13 bases match TRBD2. The sequenced sample consisted of naive CD8+ T cells sorted from blood. The receptor comes from a woman in her twenties or thirties in good health. This chain's CDR3 is CASSLAGLAGVNEQYF. In DNA, the CDR3 is TGTGCCAGCAGCTTAGCCGGACTAGCGGGAGTAAACGAGCAGTACTTC.